A single sample gave rise to the 4 T cell receptor beta chains below, sequenced in a study of regulatory T cells in long-lasting Graves disease. Arm-PCR of CDR3 regions and iRepertoire HTBI primers were the basis on which TCR beta libraries were built. TCRdb re-called the multiplex PCR reads through MiXCR, storing one row per CDR3 protein. The sample lists about 460,000 distinct CDR3 sequences; around a fifth were seen once. The time point denotes: persistent/refractory GD, antithyroid drugs over 5 years with positive TRAb. PBMC RNA served as the TCR library source. The sample here was peripheral blood mononuclear cells (PBMCs), taken when the disease was refractory, from a patient treated with antithyroid drugs. All receptors come from a female donor with Graves disease.

This clonotype has a count of ten or more. V gene TRBV7-2 combines with J gene TRBJ2-7, with D unresolved. Germline V gives CDR1 SGHTA, CDR2 FQGNSA. The length of the CDR3 is 12 residues. With 10 bases removed from V and 6 bases from J, the gap between germline ends came to 16 bases. The CDR3 reads CATSPTTFEQYF. CDR3 coding DNA: TGTGCCACCTCCCCGACGACCTTCGAGCAGTACTTC.

This clonotype was observed many times. The chain recombines TRBV12-3 or TRBV12-4 with TRBJ1-5; TRBD1 is a possible D gene (6 bases). This CDR3 has 13 amino acids. V gave up 6 bases and J gave up 6 bases, with 12 bases separating them. The CDR3 coding sequence is TGTGCCAGCAGCCCCACAGGGAGTCAGCCCCAGCATTTT. It translates to CASSPTGSQPQHF.

This clonotype has ten or more counts. CDR3 nucleotides: TGTGCCAGCAAACTCCTAGCTAACTATGGCTACACCTTC. Translation gives CASKLLANYGYTF. This chain links TRBV2 with TRBJ1-2; no clear D. V was trimmed by 7 bases and J by 0 bases, leaving 9 bases between them. This CDR3 region has 13 residues. Germline V lookup: CDR1 SNHLY, CDR2 FYNNEI.

This sequence joins TRBV20-1 and TRBJ2-5; TRBD2 agrees at 7 bases. The V segment lost 2 bases and the J segment 4 bases; nucleotides outside the gene matches: 7. This CDR3 is 14 amino acids long. Germline V gene lookup returns CDR1 DFQATT and CDR2 SNEGSKA (reference sequence). CDR3 bases: TGCAGTGCTAGAATTCCGGGGGGAGGAGAGACCCAGTACTTC. This translates into CSARIPGGGETQYF.